A single T cell receptor beta chain is shown here with its context. This specimen comes from a study of control samples from healthy donors and cancer patients. The CDR3 covers 16 residues. V was trimmed by 5 bases and J by 0 bases, leaving 17 bases between them. The V gene's germline CDR1 is SEHNR and CDR2 FQNEAQ (reference sequence). TCRdb's copy holds only in-frame clones and misses some; the assay was immunoSEQ multiplex PCR. The sample holds tens of thousands of clones, about 88% seen once. The clonotype originates from a man in his fifties in good health. V and J are TRBV7-9 and TRBJ2-7; TRBD2 is a possible D gene (6 bases). Sequenced material: blood. The CDR3 region has the DNA TGTGCCAGCAGCCATTCCGGGGCGGGGAGCTCCTACGAGCAGTACTTC. Translating gives CASSHSGAGSSYEQYF.